The source of this T cell receptor (beta chain) is a study of blood T cell repertoires in COVID-19. Across the study: T cells, B-cell-depleted T cells, or PBMCs provided the cDNA or gDNA that served as material.

This clone was picked up one time. Trimming took 10 bases from V and 9 from J; bases not matched to a gene: 12. The CDR3 length is 14 residues. The germline gives CDR1 SGHTA, CDR2 FQGNSA. Participants, roughly 18 to 90 years old, spanned under 25 US areas. Self-reported history from a screening survey and questionnaire set each donor's cohort. Method: immunoSEQ multiplex PCR; TCRdb's copy keeps in-frame clones and lacks some. The sample yields some 250,000 clones, around 92% seen once. The V gene is TRBV7-2, the J gene TRBJ1-6, with 7 bases aligning to TRBD1. What was sequenced was PBMCs or T cells enriched from blood (not recorded which). The source is a woman in her thirties with acute COVID-19. This chain's CDR3 is CATHLGTVGSPLHF. DNA for the CDR3: TGTGCCACGCATCTAGGGACAGTAGGTTCACCCCTCCACTTT.